Each of the 24 T cell receptor beta chains below was sequenced from the same sample in a study of T-cell reconstitution after alpha-beta-depleted transplantation in children. Preparation of the TCRbeta library was carried out with unique molecular identifiers. TCRdb itself ran the PCR reads through MiXCR, one entry per CDR3 protein. The sample yields fewer than 200,000 distinct CDR3 sequences, 6% to 7% seen once. Sequenced material: PBMCs from the stem cell graft donor, taken from the stem cell graft. Receptors originate from a human donor who donated a stem cell graft to a child with Wiskott-Aldrich syndrome.

This clonotype was detected many times. The genes are TRBV7-2 and TRBJ1-2; D unclear. The germline CDR1 and CDR2 sequences are SGHTA and FQGNSA. The CDR3 has 12 residues. Deletions cut 7 bases from V and 8 bases from J, with 14 bases between. The CDR3 sequence: CASTREAVGYTF. The CDR3 DNA reads as TGTGCCAGCACACGAGAGGCCGTGGGCTACACCTTC.

About this clonotype: Possible read error: a much larger clone is one base away. V is TRBV25-1 and J is TRBJ2-5; D remains unclear. Germline assignment: CDR1 MGHDK and CDR2 SYGVNS. The CDR3 has 13 residues. Trimming took 6 bases from V and 2 from J, leaving 10 bases between them. Written as DNA, the CDR3 is TGTGCCAGCAGGCACACGGCACAAGAGACCCAGTACTTC. This gives the protein CASRHTAQETQYF.

Many counts were recorded for this clonotype. This chain joins TRBV5-1 and TRBJ2-3, with 7 bases fitting TRBD2. With 5 bases clipped from V and 5 bases from J, the junction kept 14 bases outside the gene matches. Germline CDR1 is SGHRS and CDR2 is YFSETQ. This CDR3 is built from 16 residues. The CDR3 is CASRRTGGVVEDTQYF. The DNA for the CDR3 is TGCGCCAGCAGAAGGACGGGGGGAGTGGTGGAAGATACGCAGTATTTT.

This clonotype was seen many times. The chain is built from TRBV12-3 or TRBV12-4 and TRBJ2-2, with D possibly being TRBD1 (6 bases). CDR3 length: 13 residues. Trimming removed 5 bases from V and 7 bases from J, with 11 bases in between. The CDR3 sequence is CASSTGQLGELFF. DNA of the CDR3: TGTGCCAGCAGTACCGGACAGCTCGGGGAGCTGTTTTTT.

On this clonotype itself: A junction end diverges from the germline sequence, so it may reflect a read error. The CDR3 sequence: CAFSNRLTDNEQFF. DNA for the CDR3: TGTGCCTTCAGTAACCGACTAACGGACAATGAGCAGTTCTTC. This sequence joins TRBV10-3 and TRBJ2-1; TRBD2 is a possible D gene (5 bases). The CDR3 is 14 residues long. Germline V gene lookup returns CDR1 ENHRY and CDR2 SYGVKD.

This clonotype was seen many times. Germline and junction disagree at one end, which may indicate a read error. This chain joins TRBV6-5 and TRBJ2-7; 8 bases match TRBD1. The CDR3 covers 15 residues. CDR1 and CDR2 from the germline V gene are MNHEY and SVGAGI. The CDR3 protein is CASSYSRDRNYVRDF. Written as DNA, the CDR3 is TGTGCCAGCAGTTACTCGAGGGACAGGAACTACGTTAGGGACTTC.

This clonotype was counted many times. The chain links TRBV5-1 to TRBJ2-1, with D uncertain. The germline CDR1 and CDR2 sequences are SGHRS and YFSETQ. V was clipped by 4 bases and J by 6 bases, with 8 bases between them. The CDR3 spans 12 residues. The CDR3 here is CASSAESNEQFF. DNA of the CDR3: TGCGCCAGCAGCGCAGAAAGCAATGAGCAGTTCTTC.

At least ten counts were recorded for this clonotype. This chain uses TRBV20-1 with TRBJ2-1; the D gene is possibly TRBD2 (5 bases). Germline CDR1 is DFQATT and CDR2 is SNEGSKA (reference sequence). There are 12 residues in the CDR3. V gave up 2 bases and J gave up 12 bases, with 14 bases separating them. The CDR3 DNA reads as TGCAGTGCTAGACTTGTTGAACTAGGGCAGTTCTTC. Its protein product is CSARLVELGQFF.

This clonotype was recorded many times. Written as DNA, the CDR3 is TGTGCCAGCAGCCAAGATCTGGGACAGGGTCTTGAGCAGTTCTTC. Amino acids: CASSQDLGQGLEQFF. This chain connects TRBV4-2 to TRBJ2-1; 9 nucleotides align to TRBD1. Germline values: CDR1 LGHNA, CDR2 YNFKEQ. The CDR3 runs to 15 residues. Germline trimming cut 0 bases from V and 9 bases from J; bases unmatched to any gene: 6.

This clonotype was counted ten times or more. This chain uses TRBV7-7 with TRBJ1-6; no definite D call. The germline V gene encodes CDR1 SSHAT and CDR2 FNYEAQ (reference sequence). V lost 2 bases, J lost 10 bases, and 12 bases lay in between. This CDR3 contains 14 residues. CDR3 region: CASSLKSGGSPLHF. CDR3 bases: TGTGCCAGCAGCTTAAAGTCGGGAGGATCACCCCTCCACTTT.

There are many counts of this clonotype. The CDR3 DNA reads as TGTGCCAGCAGCTCACAAGGACAGGGGCTCGGGGAAGCTTTCTTT. This encodes CASSSQGQGLGEAFF. V gene TRBV7-2 combines with J gene TRBJ1-1; TRBD1 aligns across 9 bases. CDR1 and CDR2 from the germline V gene are SGHTA and FQGNSA. J lost 8 bases, V lost 4 bases, and 11 bases had no gene match. The CDR3 spans 15 residues.

This clonotype was counted at least ten times. The J gene is TRBJ2-5, the V gene TRBV28; weak D call: TRBD1 (6 bases). This CDR3 is 12 amino acids long. Germline V gene sequence: CDR1 MDHEN, CDR2 SYDVKM. V dropped 1 base and J dropped 12 bases, with 12 bases sitting between them. The CDR3 spells CASSLYNRVKYF. The CDR3 bases are TGTGCCAGCAGTTTATACAACAGGGTCAAGTACTTC.

This clonotype was picked up many times. J is TRBJ1-5 and V is TRBV6-5, with D tentatively TRBD1 (6 bases). The CDR3 consists of 17 residues. CDR1 and CDR2 from the germline V gene are MNHEY and SVGAGI. With 1 base removed from V and 0 bases from J, the gap between germline ends came to 13 bases. The chain's CDR3 is CASSYYGTLYSNQPQHF. In DNA form, the CDR3 reads TGTGCCAGCAGTTACTATGGGACACTTTATAGCAATCAGCCCCAGCATTTT.

This clonotype was recorded a few times. The chain combines TRBV5-1 with TRBJ2-2, with D perhaps assigned TRBD1 or TRBD2 (5 bases each). From germline, CDR1 is SGHRS and CDR2 YFSETQ. V was shortened by 7 bases and J by 4 bases, with 14 bases between the two germline ends. The CDR3 covers 14 residues. CDR3 bases: TGCGCCAGCGGGTCTGAGGGGCGCACCGGGGAGCTGTTTTTT. Amino acid sequence: CASGSEGRTGELFF.

The chain carries TRBV11-2 and TRBJ2-5, with 9 bases aligning to TRBD1. Per the germline V gene, CDR1 is SGHAT and CDR2 is FQNNGV. The CDR3 is 16 residues long. The J segment lost 6 bases and the V segment lost 3 bases, leaving 11 bases of the junction unmatched. CDR3 sequence: CASSLGPGQGPQTQYF. The CDR3 coding sequence is TGTGCCAGCAGCTTGGGGCCTGGACAGGGGCCGCAGACCCAGTACTTC.

In its sample, this clonotype was seen many times. CDR3 DNA sequence: TGTGCCAGCAGCTTAGAGGCTCAGGGCCAAGAGACCCAGTACTTC. Its translation: CASSLEAQGQETQYF. V usage is TRBV7-7 and J usage is TRBJ2-5, with D perhaps TRBD1 (5 bases). Trimming stripped 1 base from V and 1 base from J, with 10 bases between. Germline lookup yields CDR1 SSHAT and CDR2 FNYEAQ (reference sequence). The CDR3 spans 15 residues. Together with reference TRBV7-7 and TRBJ2-5, the CDR3 gives the full variable domain: GAGVSQSPRYKVTKRGQDVTLRCDPISSHATLYWYQQALGQGPEFLTYFNYEAQPDKSGLPSDRFSAERPEGSISTLTIQRTEQRDSAMYRCASSLEAQGQETQYFGPGTRLLVL.

In the case of this clonotype: A read error is possible here, since a much larger clone lies one base away. V and J are TRBV12-3 or TRBV12-4 and TRBJ2-2; the D is unclear. The CDR3 sequence is 15 residues long. Between the trimmed V and J ends, which lost 2 bases and 4 bases, there was a span of 11 bases. The CDR3 protein is CASSLQRAFTGELFF. The CDR3 DNA reads as TGTGCCAGCAGTTTACAAAGGGCCTTCACCGGGGAGCTGTTTTTT.

This clonotype came up many times. The genes are TRBV30 and TRBJ2-1, with D uncertain. CDR3 length: 14 residues. Trimming removed 1 base from V and 5 bases from J, with 12 bases in between. The V gene's germline CDR1 is GTSNPN and CDR2 SVGIG (reference sequence). The CDR3: CAWSAPGWDNEQFF. The CDR3 DNA sequence: TGTGCCTGGAGTGCCCCCGGCTGGGACAATGAGCAGTTCTTC.

This clonotype has at least ten counts. This rearrangement joins TRBV4-3 to TRBJ2-3; D might be TRBD2 (5 bases). This CDR3 is built from 17 residues. Germline lookup yields CDR1 LGHNA and CDR2 YSLEER. V lost 0 bases and J lost 6, with 19 bases in between. DNA of the CDR3: TGCGCCAGCAGCCAAGATCGGATTACACAAAGGAGGGATACGCAGTATTTT. Translating it yields CASSQDRITQRRDTQYF.

This clonotype has ten or more counts. The chain couples TRBV5-1 to TRBJ2-7; TRBD2 matches at 9 bases. Trimming at V came to 4 bases and at J to 2 bases, leaving 7 bases not matched to a gene. Per germline, CDR1 SGHRS and CDR2 YFSETQ. The CDR3 is made up of 15 amino acids. DNA of the CDR3: TGCGCCAGCAGCACGGGGACTAGCCCTACCTACGAGCAGTACTTC. This sequence encodes CASSTGTSPTYEQYF.

The rearrangement joins TRBV20-1 to TRBJ1-2; perhaps TRBD1 as D (6 bases). Germline V gives CDR1 DFQATT, CDR2 SNEGSKA (reference sequence). The V end lost 0 bases, the J end lost 4 bases, and 12 bases lay between the germline ends. This CDR3 has 14 residues. The CDR3 DNA is TGCAGTGCTAGAGATCGGCGGACAGCCTATGGCTACACCTTC. Its translation: CSARDRRTAYGYTF.

In this sample, this clonotype turned up many times. The genes are TRBV6-6 and TRBJ2-5; TRBD1 or TRBD2 may be the D gene (5 bases each). Germline V gene lookup returns CDR1 MNHNY and CDR2 SVGAGI (reference sequence). Between the trimmed V and J ends, which lost 7 bases and 9 bases, there was a span of 18 bases. The CDR3 is 13 amino acids. Here the CDR3 reads CASTLEGRGSQYF. The CDR3 DNA sequence: TGTGCCAGCACTCTAGAGGGTCGGGGCTCCCAGTACTTC.

This clonotype was counted many times. The chain is built from TRBV12-3 or TRBV12-4 and TRBJ2-1, with TRBD2 matching over 8 bases. J gave up 4 bases and V 6 bases, and 11 bases lay outside the gene matches. CDR3 length: 16 residues. The CDR3 here is CASSPTRGGYYNEQFF. DNA for the CDR3: TGTGCCAGCAGCCCTACCCGGGGGGGTTATTACAATGAGCAGTTCTTC.

In its sample, this clonotype was seen many times. The chain couples TRBV20-1 to TRBJ2-7; 8 positions match TRBD1. Germline CDR1 and CDR2: DFQATT and SNEGSKA (reference sequence). Losses at the gene ends were 2 bases for V and 0 bases for J; bases not matched to a gene: 9. CDR3 size: 16 residues. This chain's CDR3 is CSARKVRTGSSYEQYF. The CDR3 DNA reads as TGCAGTGCTAGAAAAGTTAGGACAGGGAGCTCCTACGAGCAGTACTTC.